Listed below are T cell receptor beta chains from one sample, sequenced in a study of T-cell reconstitution after alpha-beta-depleted transplantation in children. A single record per CDR3 protein comes from TCRdb applying MiXCR to the PCR reads. In the table there are 450,000 to 550,000 distinct CDR3 sequences, roughly an eighth of which are singletons. This specimen consisted of PBMCs, mostly from graft donor cells, obtained 180 days after TCRalphabeta/CD19-depleted stem cell transplant. These receptors all stem from a female patient aged 2-15 years who had a stem cell transplant for aplastic anemia, so the T cells may come from the graft donor. The CDR3 runs from the conserved cysteine through the conserved F or W. D genes are given only for firm matches. Clone size, where shown, is once, few, many, or a class for clones that have expanded.

clone size	V gene	D gene	J gene	CDR3 protein	CDR3 DNA
-	TRBV15	TRBD2	TRBJ2-7	CATSRDWTSYYEQYF	TGTGCCACCAGCAGAGATTGGACTAGCTACTACGAGCAGTACTTC
many	TRBV28	-	TRBJ2-7	CASSLGGEQYF	TGTGCCAGCAGCTTAGGGGGGGAGCAGTACTTC
few	TRBV5-1	-	TRBJ2-7	CASSLAAGRHEQYF	TGCGCCAGCAGCTTGGCCGCGGGAAGGCACGAGCAGTACTTC
few	TRBV6-5	TRBD1	TRBJ1-3	CASSYTGTGSSSGNTIYF	TGTGCCAGCAGTTACACGGGGACAGGGAGCAGCTCTGGAAACACCATATATTTT
few	TRBV3-1	-	TRBJ2-3	CASSPLATDTQYF	TGTGCCAGCAGCCCTCTGGCCACAGATACGCAGTATTTT
-	TRBV12-3/TRBV12-4	TRBD2	TRBJ2-1	CASSLRLAVLNEQFF	TGTGCCAGCAGTCTCCGACTAGCGGTTCTCAATGAGCAGTTCTTC
few	TRBV7-9	TRBD2	TRBJ2-3	CASLERGYTDTQYF	TGTGCCAGCCTGGAGCGGGGGTACACAGATACGCAGTATTTT
few	TRBV20-1	TRBD2	TRBJ2-1	CSAREGLAGYEQFF	TGCAGTGCTAGAGAAGGCCTAGCGGGGTATGAGCAGTTCTTC
-	TRBV20-1	-	TRBJ1-1	CSARYRATEAFF	TGCAGTGCTAGATACAGGGCCACTGAAGCTTTCTTT
-	TRBV28	-	TRBJ2-3	CASSLYGGTDTQYF	TGTGCCAGCAGTTTGTACGGGGGCACAGATACGCAGTATTTT
many	TRBV20-1	-	TRBJ2-5	CSGVGVQETQYF	TGCAGTGGGGTTGGGGTCCAAGAGACCCAGTACTTC
few	TRBV20-1	-	TRBJ2-2	CSARGGRGITGELFF	TGCAGTGCTAGAGGGGGCAGGGGCATAACCGGGGAGCTGTTTTTT
-	TRBV20-1	TRBD1	TRBJ2-4	CSSEGAVRNIQYF	TGCAGTTCAGAGGGGGCGGTAAGGAACATTCAGTACTTC
few	TRBV27	-	TRBJ2-2	CASSLPAQAGYTGELFF	TGTGCCAGCTCCCTCCCCGCACAGGCGGGATACACCGGGGAGCTGTTTTTT
-	TRBV12-3/TRBV12-4	-	TRBJ2-2	CASRPEGWGVITGELFF	TGTGCCAGCAGGCCCGAGGGGTGGGGTGTGATCACCGGGGAGCTGTTTTTT
-	TRBV7-8	TRBD1	TRBJ2-7	CASSLPGQGFVSQYF	TGTGCCAGCAGCTTACCGGGACAGGGGTTCGTCTCGCAGTACTTC
few	TRBV15	-	TRBJ1-2	CATSRLISGRTLYGYTF	TGTGCCACCAGCAGACTAATATCTGGACGGACGCTTTATGGCTACACCTTC
few	TRBV21-1	-	TRBJ2-6	CASKIRDRAFGANVLTF	TGTGCCAGCAAAATCCGGGACAGGGCATTTGGGGCCAACGTCCTGACTTTC
-	TRBV7-9	TRBD1	TRBJ2-1	CASSLGTGISSYNEQFF	TGTGCCAGCAGCTTAGGGACAGGGATAAGCTCCTACAATGAGCAGTTCTTC
-	TRBV7-2	-	TRBJ2-7	CASSLSSEGTYEQYF	TGTGCCAGCAGCTTATCCTCGGAGGGTACCTACGAGCAGTACTTC
many	TRBV5-1	TRBD2	TRBJ2-1	CASSGAGGPYNEQFF	TGCGCCAGCAGCGGCGCGGGAGGTCCCTACAATGAGCAGTTCTTC
few	TRBV18	TRBD1	TRBJ1-2	CASSRTGTAGYTF	TGTGCCAGCTCACGAACCGGGACAGCCGGCTACACCTTC
few	TRBV5-1	TRBD1	TRBJ1-1	CASSSGQGGMNTEAFF	TGCGCCAGCAGCTCCGGACAGGGGGGGATGAACACTGAAGCTTTCTTT
-	TRBV7-6	TRBD1	TRBJ2-1	CASSLARGRGRYNEQFF	TGTGCCAGCAGCTTAGCGCGAGGCAGGGGGCGTTACAATGAGCAGTTCTTC
few	TRBV5-1	TRBD1	TRBJ2-3	CASTPGGGTDTQYF	TGCGCCAGCACCCCAGGGGGCGGCACAGATACGCAGTATTTT
few	TRBV6-4	-	TRBJ2-1	CASSDGQSSYNEQFF	TGTGCCAGCAGTGACGGGCAGAGCTCCTACAATGAGCAGTTCTTC
-	TRBV7-9	-	TRBJ2-3	CASSSGLQKPTDTQYF	TGTGCCAGCAGCTCGGGACTGCAGAAGCCCACAGATACGCAGTATTTT
-	TRBV29-1	-	TRBJ1-2	CSVVKGGLTFLTNYGYTF	TGCAGCGTAGTGAAGGGGGGGCTTACTTTCTTAACAAACTATGGCTACACCTTC
many	TRBV5-1	-	TRBJ2-1	CASSLGYILRDTSEQFF	TGCGCCAGCAGCTTGGGATATATTCTCCGGGACACCTCCGAGCAGTTCTTC
few	TRBV12-3/TRBV12-4	-	TRBJ2-2	CASSLPRGAGELFF	TGTGCCAGCAGTTTGCCCCGGGGTGCCGGGGAGCTGTTTTTT
-	TRBV7-9	TRBD1	TRBJ2-7	CASSDRGDYEQYF	TGTGCCAGCAGCGACAGGGGGGATTATGAGCAGTACTTC
few	TRBV7-3	TRBD2	TRBJ2-3	CASSFKAGGGDTQYF	TGTGCCAGCAGCTTTAAAGCGGGAGGAGGAGATACGCAGTATTTT